This TCR beta chain was sequenced for a study of cytomegalovirus exposure and HLA in healthy donors. Generated by immunoSEQ multiplex PCR, the TCRdb table keeps only in-frame clones and is missing some. The sample contains approximately 220,000 clones, around nine tenths of which appear only once. Germline V CDR1 and CDR2: MDHEN, SYDVKM. The CDR3 sequence is 16 residues long. V shed 3 bases and J shed 3 bases, with 18 bases lying between them. The receptor was derived from a man aged 18-30 years in good health and CMV-seronegative. This sequence joins TRBV28 and TRBJ2-7; D is possibly TRBD1 (6 bases). What was sequenced was PBMCs. CDR3 in amino acids: CASSLTEQGPLYEQYF. The CDR3 region has the DNA TGTGCCAGCAGTTTGACGGAACAGGGCCCCCTCTACGAGCAGTACTTC. Based on the CDR3 plus reference TRBV28 and TRBJ2-7, the full variable domain is DVKVTQSSRYLVKRTGEKVFLECVQDMDHENMFWYRQDPGLGLRLIYFSYDVKMKEKGDIPEGYSVSREKKERFSLILESASTNQTSMYLCASSLTEQGPLYEQYFGPGTRLTVT.